This TCR beta chain was documented in a study of PD-L1 blockade in urothelial cancer. As to time point: peripheral blood 6 weeks after treatment start. V dropped 0 bases and J dropped 5 bases, with 9 bases sitting between them. From germline, CDR1 is SGHRS and CDR2 YFSETQ. This CDR3 has 14 residues. Profiled with immunoSEQ multiplex PCR; TCRdb holds only in-frame clones, not every one. The data contain roughly 120,000 clones, around 93% of them singletons. The sequence was obtained from a man aged 55 to 70 with urothelial cancer. This sequence joins TRBV5-1 and TRBJ2-1; D is ambiguous. Sequencing used PBMCs, obtained around atezolizumab (anti-PD-L1) treatment. CDR3 in amino acids: CASSLELTDNEQFF. In DNA form, the CDR3 reads TGCGCCAGCAGCTTGGAACTAACGGACAATGAGCAGTTCTTC.